This entry features one TCR beta chain sequence. The antigen remains unidentified. It was at deep level that the assay was run. Here immunoSEQ multiplex PCR was the method, and the copy in TCRdb shows in-frame clones only, minus some. The sample lists roughly 2,300,000 clones; roughly 92% were seen once. The CDR3 is 16 amino acids. Germline V gives CDR1 SGHRS, CDR2 YFSETQ. J was trimmed by 5 bases and V by 0 bases; bases with no gene match: 9. These data come from a study of shared clonotypes between healthy human individuals. The study, taken as a whole, reports: Large depth notwithstanding, sorted-subset sequencing proved incomplete by rarefaction.

Input material: naive CD4+ T cells from PBMCs. Subset denoted: CD45RA+ positively selected. The origin of this receptor is a man aged 18-30 years in good health. Some clones in this sample may be carry-over from other donors' samples. The gene calls are TRBV5-1 and TRBJ2-5, with 8 bases matching TRBD2. CDR3 loop: CASSLATSGVRETQYF. The CDR3 DNA is TGCGCCAGCAGCTTGGCCACTAGCGGTGTGCGGGAGACCCAGTACTTC.